One and the same sample provided the 7 T cell receptor beta chains below, sequenced in a study of control samples from healthy donors and cancer patients. Clones were sequenced by immunoSEQ multiplex PCR, and TCRdb holds only the in-frame ones, with some missing. This table has approximately 160,000 clones, approximately 94% appearing once. The specimen was blood. Receptors were obtained from a woman aged 18-29 years in good health.

The chain couples TRBV9 to TRBJ2-6, with unresolved D. V lost 4 bases and J lost 0, with 14 bases in between. This CDR3 has 17 residues. Germline V CDR1 and CDR2: SGDLS, YYNGEE. The CDR3 bases are TGTGCCAGCAGCCTCCGGTTGGGGTTCTCTGGGGCCAACGTCCTGACTTTC. Its translation is CASSLRLGFSGANVLTF. Drawing the rest from reference TRBV9 and TRBJ2-6, the complete variable domain is DSGVTQTPKHLITATGQRVTLRCSPRSGDLSVYWYQQSLDQGLQFLIQYYNGEERAKGNILERFSAQQFPDLHSELNLSSLELGDSALYFCASSLRLGFSGANVLTFGAGSRLTVL.

This chain connects TRBV27 to TRBJ2-5, with D possibly matching TRBD2 (6 bases). The CDR3 spans 16 residues. The V end lost 3 bases, the J end lost 4 bases, and 18 bases lay between the germline ends. Germline CDR1 and CDR2: MNHEY and SMNVEV (reference sequence). DNA for the CDR3: TGTGCCAGCAGTTTGTTTGGGGGGTTTACAGGAGAGACCCAGTACTTC. Protein product: CASSLFGGFTGETQYF.

The chain carries TRBV6-5 and TRBJ1-5, with 8 bases fitting TRBD1. The CDR3 consists of 13 residues. V trimming: 6 bases; J trimming: 7 bases; junction bases outside the gene matches: 5. CDR1 is MNHEY, CDR2 SVGAGI, per germline. The CDR3 nucleotides are TGTGCCAGCAGCAAAACAGGGGGACAGCCCCAGCATTTT. Translation: CASSKTGGQPQHF.

The rearrangement uses TRBV6-5 and TRBJ1-6; TRBD1 might be the D (5 bases). Germline V lookup: CDR1 MNHEY, CDR2 SVGAGI. The CDR3 runs to 16 residues. With 2 bases removed from V and 5 bases from J, the gap between germline ends came to 13 bases. CDR3 coding DNA: TGTGCCAGCAGTTACATCTGGGGAGGGGATAATTCACCCCTCCACTTT. Its protein is CASSYIWGGDNSPLHF.

The chain joins TRBV24-1 to TRBJ2-2; D is perhaps TRBD1 or TRBD2 (5 bases each). CDR3 length: 14 amino acids. V lost 10 bases, J lost 2 bases, and 13 bases lay in between. CDR1 is KGHDR, CDR2 SFDVKD, per germline. In DNA, the CDR3 is TGTGCCACTGGATCGGGACCTAACACCGGGGAGCTGTTTTTT. Amino acid sequence: CATGSGPNTGELFF.

V usage is TRBV5-1 and J usage is TRBJ2-1; D is perhaps TRBD1 (7 bases). The V and J ends lost 4 bases and 9 bases respectively, with 20 bases between them. CDR1 is SGHRS, CDR2 YFSETQ, per germline. The CDR3 consists of 15 residues. The DNA of the CDR3 is TGCGCCAGCAGCCCCCGGGACAGTAGCGGACCTGAGCAGTTCTTC. Residues: CASSPRDSSGPEQFF.

This clone is a singleton in its sample. The V and J genes are TRBV4-3 and TRBJ1-5; tentatively, D is TRBD1 (5 bases). Per the germline V gene, CDR1 is LGHNA and CDR2 is YSLEER. Trimming left V 4 bases short and J 4 bases short, with 14 bases between. CDR3 length: 15 amino acids. This CDR3 reads CASSPTLRGNQPQHF. The CDR3 nucleotides are TGCGCCAGCAGCCCTACGCTCCGGGGGAATCAGCCCCAGCATTTT.